Sequencing of this TCR beta chain was carried out in a study of blood T cell repertoires in COVID-19. Overall study: PBMCs, B-cell-depleted T cells, or T cells were the source of the cDNA or gDNA that made up the material.

Per the authors' pipeline: For nucleated cells, counts were estimated from reference gene primer amplification. Measured with immunoSEQ multiplex PCR; TCRdb has only the in-frame clones, and not every one. Clone size and the V and J calls come from that table; the DNA yielded D and trimming. The table lists about 300,000 clones, roughly 85% of them singletons. CDR3 size: 16 residues. Trimming cost V 4 bases and J 1 base, with 11 bases left between them. In germline, CDR1 is MNHEY, CDR2 SVGAGI. The rearrangement links TRBV6-5 to TRBJ2-6; weak D call: TRBD2 (5 bases). The sequenced sample was peripheral blood. This TCR came from a human donor in a cohort sampled during active COVID-19. The CDR3 DNA follows: TGTGCCAGCAGTTCCCCCACTAGATCTGGGGCCAACGTCCTGACTTTC. Its translation is CASSSPTRSGANVLTF.